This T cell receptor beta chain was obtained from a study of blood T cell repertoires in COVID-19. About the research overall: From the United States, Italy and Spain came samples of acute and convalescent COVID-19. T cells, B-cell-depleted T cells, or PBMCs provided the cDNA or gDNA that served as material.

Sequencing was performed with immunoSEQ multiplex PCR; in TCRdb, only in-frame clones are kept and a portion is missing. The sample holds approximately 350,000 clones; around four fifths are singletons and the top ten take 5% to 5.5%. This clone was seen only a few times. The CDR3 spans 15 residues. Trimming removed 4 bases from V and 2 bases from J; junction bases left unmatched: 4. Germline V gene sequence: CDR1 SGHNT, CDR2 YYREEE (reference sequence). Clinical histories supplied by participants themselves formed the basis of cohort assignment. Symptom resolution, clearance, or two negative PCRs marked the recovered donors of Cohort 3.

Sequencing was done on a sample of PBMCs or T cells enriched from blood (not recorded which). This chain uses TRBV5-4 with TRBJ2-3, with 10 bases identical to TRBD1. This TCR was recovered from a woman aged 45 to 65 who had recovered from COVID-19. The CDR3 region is CASSGTGVFTDTQYF. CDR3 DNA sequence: TGTGCCAGCAGCGGGACAGGGGTATTCACAGATACGCAGTATTTT.